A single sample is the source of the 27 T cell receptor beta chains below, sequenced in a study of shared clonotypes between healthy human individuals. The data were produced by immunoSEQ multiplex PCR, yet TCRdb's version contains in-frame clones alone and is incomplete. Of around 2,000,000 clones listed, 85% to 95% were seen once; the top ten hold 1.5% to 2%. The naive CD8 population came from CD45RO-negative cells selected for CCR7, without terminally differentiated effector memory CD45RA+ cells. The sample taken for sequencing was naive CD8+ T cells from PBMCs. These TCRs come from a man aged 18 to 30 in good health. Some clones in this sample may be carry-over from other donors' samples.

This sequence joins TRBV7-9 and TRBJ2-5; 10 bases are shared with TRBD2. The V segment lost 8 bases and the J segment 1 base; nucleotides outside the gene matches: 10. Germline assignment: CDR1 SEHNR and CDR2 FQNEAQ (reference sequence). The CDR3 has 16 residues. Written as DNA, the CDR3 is TGTGCCAGCTCCACCCTAGCGGGAGAATCCCAAGAGACCCAGTACTTC. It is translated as CASSTLAGESQETQYF.

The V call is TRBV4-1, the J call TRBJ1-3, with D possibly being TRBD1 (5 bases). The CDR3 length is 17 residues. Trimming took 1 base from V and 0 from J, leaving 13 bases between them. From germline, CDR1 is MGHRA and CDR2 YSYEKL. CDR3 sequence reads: CASSQVVMGVSGNTIYF. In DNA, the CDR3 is TGCGCCAGCAGCCAAGTAGTAATGGGGGTCTCTGGAAACACCATATATTTT.

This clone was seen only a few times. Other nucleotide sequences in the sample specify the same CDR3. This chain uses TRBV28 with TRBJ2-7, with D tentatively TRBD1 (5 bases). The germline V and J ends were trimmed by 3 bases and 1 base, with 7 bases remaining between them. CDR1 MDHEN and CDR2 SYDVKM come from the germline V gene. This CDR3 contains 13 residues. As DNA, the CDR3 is TGTGCCAGCAGTTTCGCAGGGTCCTACGAGCAGTACTTC. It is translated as CASSFAGSYEQYF.

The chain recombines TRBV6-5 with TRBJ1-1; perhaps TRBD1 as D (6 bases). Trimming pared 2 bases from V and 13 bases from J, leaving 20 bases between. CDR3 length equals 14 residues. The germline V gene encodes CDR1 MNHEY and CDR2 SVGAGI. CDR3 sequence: CASSYEGGAGEIFF. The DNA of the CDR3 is TGTGCCAGCAGTTACGAGGGGGGCGCAGGGGAGATTTTCTTT.

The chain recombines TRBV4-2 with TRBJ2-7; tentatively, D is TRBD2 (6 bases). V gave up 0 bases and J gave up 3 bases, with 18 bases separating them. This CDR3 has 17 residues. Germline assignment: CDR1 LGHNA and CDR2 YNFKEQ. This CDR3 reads CASSQDLETSPYYEQYF. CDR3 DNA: TGTGCCAGCAGCCAAGATCTAGAAACTAGCCCTTACTACGAGCAGTACTTC.

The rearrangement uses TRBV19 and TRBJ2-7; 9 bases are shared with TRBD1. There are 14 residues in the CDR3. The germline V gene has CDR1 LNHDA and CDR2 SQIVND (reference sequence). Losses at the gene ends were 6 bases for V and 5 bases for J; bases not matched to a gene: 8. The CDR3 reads CASRDRGRGNEQYF. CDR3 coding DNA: TGTGCCAGTAGGGACAGGGGAAGGGGAAACGAGCAGTACTTC.

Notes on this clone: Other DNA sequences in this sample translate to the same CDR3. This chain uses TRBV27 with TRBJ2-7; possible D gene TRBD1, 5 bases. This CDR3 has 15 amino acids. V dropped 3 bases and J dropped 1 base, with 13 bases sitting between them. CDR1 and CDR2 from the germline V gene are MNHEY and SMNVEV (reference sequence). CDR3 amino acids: CASSFLAGPSYEQYF. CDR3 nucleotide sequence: TGTGCCAGCAGTTTTTTAGCAGGGCCGTCCTACGAGCAGTACTTC.

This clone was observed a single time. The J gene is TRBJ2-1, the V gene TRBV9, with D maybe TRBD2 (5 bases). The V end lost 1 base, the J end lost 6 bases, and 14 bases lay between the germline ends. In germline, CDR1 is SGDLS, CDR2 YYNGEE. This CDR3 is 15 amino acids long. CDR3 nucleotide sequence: TGTGCCAGCAGCGTAAGTCGAGGGATCGGCAATGAGCAGTTCTTC. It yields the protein CASSVSRGIGNEQFF.

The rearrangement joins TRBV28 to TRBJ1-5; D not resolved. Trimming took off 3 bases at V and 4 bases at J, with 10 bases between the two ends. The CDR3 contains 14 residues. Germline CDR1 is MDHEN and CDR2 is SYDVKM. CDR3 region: CASSLAHKNQPQHF. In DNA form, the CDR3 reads TGTGCCAGCAGTTTGGCCCACAAGAATCAGCCCCAGCATTTT.

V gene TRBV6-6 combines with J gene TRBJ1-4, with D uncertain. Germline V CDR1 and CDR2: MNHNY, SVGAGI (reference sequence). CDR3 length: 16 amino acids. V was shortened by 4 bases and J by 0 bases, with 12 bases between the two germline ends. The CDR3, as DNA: TGTGCCAGCAGTTCTCAGAAGGGCACAACTAATGAAAAACTGTTTTTT. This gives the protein CASSSQKGTTNEKLFF.

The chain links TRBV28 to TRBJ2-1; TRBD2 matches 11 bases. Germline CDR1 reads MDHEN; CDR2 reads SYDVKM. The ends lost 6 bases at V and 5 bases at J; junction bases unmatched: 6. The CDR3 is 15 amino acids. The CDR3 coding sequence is TGTGCCAGCAGCTCCCTAGCGGGAGGTCACAATGAGCAGTTCTTC. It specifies CASSSLAGGHNEQFF. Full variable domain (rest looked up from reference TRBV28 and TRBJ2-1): DVKVTQSSRYLVKRTGEKVFLECVQDMDHENMFWYRQDPGLGLRLIYFSYDVKMKEKGDIPEGYSVSREKKERFSLILESASTNQTSMYLCASSSLAGGHNEQFFGPGTRLTVL.

The CDR3 loop is CASTYRGLAYEQYF. The CDR3 DNA is TGTGCCAGCACCTACAGGGGGCTGGCCTACGAGCAGTACTTC. The chain carries TRBV28 and TRBJ2-7; 9 nucleotides line up with TRBD1. Germline CDR1 reads MDHEN; CDR2 reads SYDVKM. Trimming at V came to 7 bases and at J to 2 bases, leaving 6 bases not matched to a gene. The CDR3 is 14 amino acids.

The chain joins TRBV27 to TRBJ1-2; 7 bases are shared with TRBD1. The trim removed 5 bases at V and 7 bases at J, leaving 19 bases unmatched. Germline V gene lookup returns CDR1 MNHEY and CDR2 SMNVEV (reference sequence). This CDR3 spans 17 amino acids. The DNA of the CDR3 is TGTGCCAGCAGTCCCTCGACAGGGTATGGCCCTTCCGTTGGCTACACCTTC. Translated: CASSPSTGYGPSVGYTF.

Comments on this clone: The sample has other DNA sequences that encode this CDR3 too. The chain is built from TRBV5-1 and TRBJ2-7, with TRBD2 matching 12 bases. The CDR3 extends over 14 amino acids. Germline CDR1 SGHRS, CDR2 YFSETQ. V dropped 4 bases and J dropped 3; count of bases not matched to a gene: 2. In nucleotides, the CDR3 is TGCGCCAGCAGCCCGGGACTAGCGGGCTACGAGCAGTACTTC. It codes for CASSPGLAGYEQYF.

This CDR3 is CASSSHNPTPVDEGYTF. Here the CDR3 DNA reads TGTGCCAGCAGCTCTCATAATCCGACGCCCGTGGACGAGGGCTACACCTTC. The chain combines TRBV7-2 with TRBJ1-2; unclear D gene. Germline CDR1 is SGHTA and CDR2 is FQGNSA. The CDR3 runs 17 residues. Trimming stripped 4 bases from V and 8 bases from J, with 26 bases between.

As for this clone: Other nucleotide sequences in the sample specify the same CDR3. This chain's CDR3 is CASSLLNTGELFF. The DNA of the CDR3 is TGTGCCAGCAGTTTGTTGAACACCGGGGAGCTGTTTTTT. V gene TRBV6-6 combines with J gene TRBJ2-2; D ambiguous. Between the trimmed V and J ends, which lost 4 bases and 1 base, there was a span of 4 bases. The length of the CDR3 is 13 residues. CDR1 and CDR2 (germline): MNHNY, SVGAGI (reference sequence).

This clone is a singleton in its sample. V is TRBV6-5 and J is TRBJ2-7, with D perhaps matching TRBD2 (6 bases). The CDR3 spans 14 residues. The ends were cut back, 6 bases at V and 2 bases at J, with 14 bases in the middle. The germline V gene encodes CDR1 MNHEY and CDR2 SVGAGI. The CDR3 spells CASSSSSVPYEQYF. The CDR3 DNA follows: TGTGCCAGCAGCTCCTCTAGCGTCCCCTACGAGCAGTACTTC.

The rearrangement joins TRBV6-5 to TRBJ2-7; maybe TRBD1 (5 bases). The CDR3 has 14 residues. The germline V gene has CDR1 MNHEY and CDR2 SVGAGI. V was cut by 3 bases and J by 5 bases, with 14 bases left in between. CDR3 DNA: TGTGCCAGCAGTTATTCTGCAGGGATCGACGAGCAGTACTTC. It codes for CASSYSAGIDEQYF.

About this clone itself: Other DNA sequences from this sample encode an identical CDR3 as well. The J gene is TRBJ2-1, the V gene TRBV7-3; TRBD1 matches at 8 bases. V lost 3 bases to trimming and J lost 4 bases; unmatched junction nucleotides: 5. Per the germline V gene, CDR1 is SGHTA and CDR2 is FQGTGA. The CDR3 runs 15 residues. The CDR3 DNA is TGTGCCAGCAGCTTTGACAGGGGACCATACAATGAGCAGTTCTTC. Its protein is CASSFDRGPYNEQFF.

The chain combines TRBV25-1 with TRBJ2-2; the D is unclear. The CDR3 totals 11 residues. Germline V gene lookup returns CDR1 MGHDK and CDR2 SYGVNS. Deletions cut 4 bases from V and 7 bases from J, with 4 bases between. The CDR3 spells CASSGVGELFF. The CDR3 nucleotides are TGTGCCAGCAGTGGAGTCGGGGAGCTGTTTTTT.

The CDR3 DNA sequence: TGTGCCAGTAAATATAGGGGGGTGAACACTGAAGCTTTCTTT. This codes for CASKYRGVNTEAFF. The J gene is TRBJ1-1, the V gene TRBV19, with a weak D call TRBD1 (6 bases). V shed 7 bases and J shed 0 bases, with 12 bases lying between them. This CDR3 has 14 residues. Germline CDR1 reads LNHDA; CDR2 reads SQIVND (reference sequence).

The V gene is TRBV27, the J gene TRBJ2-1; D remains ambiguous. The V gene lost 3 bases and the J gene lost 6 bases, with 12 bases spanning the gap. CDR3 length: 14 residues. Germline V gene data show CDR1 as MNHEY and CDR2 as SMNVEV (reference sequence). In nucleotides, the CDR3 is TGTGCCAGCAGTTTCATTCCCCGATTCAATGAGCAGTTCTTC. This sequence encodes CASSFIPRFNEQFF.

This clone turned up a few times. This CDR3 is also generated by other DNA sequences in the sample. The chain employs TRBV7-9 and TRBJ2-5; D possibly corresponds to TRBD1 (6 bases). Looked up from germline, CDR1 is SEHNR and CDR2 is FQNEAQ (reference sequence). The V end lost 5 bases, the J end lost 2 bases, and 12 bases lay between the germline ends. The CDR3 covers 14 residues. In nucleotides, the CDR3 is TGTGCCAGCAGCCCCAGTAGGGGGCAAGAGACCCAGTACTTC. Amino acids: CASSPSRGQETQYF.

In DNA, the CDR3 is TGTGCCAGCAGCGGGACAGGGAGCAATCAGCCCCAGCATTTT. Protein product: CASSGTGSNQPQHF. The chain uses TRBV7-9 and TRBJ1-5, with 9 bases lining up with TRBD1. CDR3 length equals 14 residues. With 5 bases clipped from V and 1 base from J, the junction kept 0 bases outside the gene matches. Per the germline V gene, CDR1 is SEHNR and CDR2 is FQNEAQ (reference sequence).

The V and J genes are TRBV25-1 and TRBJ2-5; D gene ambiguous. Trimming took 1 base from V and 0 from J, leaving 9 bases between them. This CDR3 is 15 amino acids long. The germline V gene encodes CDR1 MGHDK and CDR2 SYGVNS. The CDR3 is CASSEFRENQETQYF. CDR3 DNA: TGTGCCAGCAGTGAATTTCGAGAAAACCAAGAGACCCAGTACTTC.

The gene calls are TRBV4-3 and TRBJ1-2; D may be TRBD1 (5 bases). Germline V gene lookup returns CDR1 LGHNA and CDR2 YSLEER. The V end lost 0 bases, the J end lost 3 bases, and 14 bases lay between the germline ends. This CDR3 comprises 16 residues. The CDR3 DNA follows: TGCGCCAGCAGCCAAGATGCAGAAGGGGCCGACTATGGCTACACCTTC. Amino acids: CASSQDAEGADYGYTF.

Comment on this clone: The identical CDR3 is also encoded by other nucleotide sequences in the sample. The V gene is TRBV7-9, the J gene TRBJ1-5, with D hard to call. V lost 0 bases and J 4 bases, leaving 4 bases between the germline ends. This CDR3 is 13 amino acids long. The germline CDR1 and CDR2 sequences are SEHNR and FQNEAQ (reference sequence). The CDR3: CASSLARNQPQHF. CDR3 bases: TGTGCCAGCAGCTTAGCTCGAAATCAGCCCCAGCATTTT.